The 2 T cell receptor beta chains in this list originate from one sample, sequenced in a study of human T cells and chemical hapten exposure. TCRdb re-derived calls from the RACE reads in MiXCR, one entry per CDR3 protein. The profile covers approximately 80,000 distinct CDR3 sequences, with 10% to 15% appearing a single time and 4.5% to 6% taken by the ten largest. The sample's time point: patch test 3, about 24 weeks after DPC sensitization. Treatment in this sample: therapeutic diphenylcyclopropenone sensitization with weekly scalp DPC. The sequences come from whole blood, collected in connection with sensitization to the hapten diphenylcyclopropenone (DPC). The receptors were gathered from a woman aged 45-59 years with alopecia areata. Some clones in this sample may be carry-over from other donors' samples.

V and J are TRBV20-1 and TRBJ2-1; possible D gene TRBD2, 6 bases. The CDR3 extends over 17 amino acids. Trimming removed 7 bases at V and 2 bases at J, with 24 bases between. Germline CDR1 DFQATT, CDR2 SNEGSKA (reference sequence). The CDR3 protein is CSETGLLGSVTYNEQFF. The DNA of the CDR3 is TGCAGTGAAACGGGACTCCTGGGTAGCGTAACCTACAATGAGCAGTTCTTC.

This chain connects TRBV7-6 to TRBJ2-7; either TRBD1 or TRBD2 may fit D (6 bases each). With 5 bases removed from V and 3 bases from J, the gap between germline ends came to 17 bases. The CDR3 length is 15 residues. Germline lookup yields CDR1 SGHVS and CDR2 FNYEAQ. The CDR3 is CASSLEGGPIYEQYF. Here the CDR3 DNA reads TGTGCCAGCAGCCTGGAGGGGGGCCCGATCTACGAGCAGTACTTC.